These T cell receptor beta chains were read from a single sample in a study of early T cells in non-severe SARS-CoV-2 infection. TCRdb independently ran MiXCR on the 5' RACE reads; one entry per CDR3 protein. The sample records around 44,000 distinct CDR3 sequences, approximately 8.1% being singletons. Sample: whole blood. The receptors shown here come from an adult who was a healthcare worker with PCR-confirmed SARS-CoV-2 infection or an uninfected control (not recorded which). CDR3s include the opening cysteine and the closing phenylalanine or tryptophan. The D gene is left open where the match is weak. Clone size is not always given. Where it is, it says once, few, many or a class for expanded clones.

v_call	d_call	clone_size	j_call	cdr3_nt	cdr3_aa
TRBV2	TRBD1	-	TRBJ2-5	TGTGCCAGCAGTTCGGGACAGGGGGGCGAGACCCAGTACTTC	CASSSGQGGETQYF
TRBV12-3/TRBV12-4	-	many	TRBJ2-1	TGTGCCAGCAGTCTGTGGGGGGCTTCCTACAATGAGCAGTTCTTC	CASSLWGASYNEQFF
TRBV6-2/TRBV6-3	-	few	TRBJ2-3	TGTGCCAGCAGTTCCCGTCGACAGGCTAGCACAGATACGCAGTATTTT	CASSSRRQASTDTQYF
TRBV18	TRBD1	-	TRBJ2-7	TGTGCCAGCTCACCCTCAGGGGGTGGCTACGAGCAGTACTTC	CASSPSGGGYEQYF
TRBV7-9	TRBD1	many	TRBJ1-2	TGTGCCAGCAGCTTGGGACAGGCACCTAACTATGGCTACACCTTC	CASSLGQAPNYGYTF
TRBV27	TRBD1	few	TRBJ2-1	TGTGCCAGCAGAGAGGGGACAGATGTTGAGCAGTTCTTC	CASREGTDVEQFF
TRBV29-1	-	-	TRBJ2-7	TGCAGCGTTTGTGGCAACGACTACGAGCAGTACTTC	CSVCGNDYEQYF
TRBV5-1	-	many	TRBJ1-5	TGCGCCAGCAGCTGGAGAGGGGGTGACAATCAGCCCCAGCATTTT	CASSWRGGDNQPQHF
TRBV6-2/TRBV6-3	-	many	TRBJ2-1	TGTGCCAGCAGTTACTCAGCCGAGAGGGGCGAGCAGTTCTTC	CASSYSAERGEQFF
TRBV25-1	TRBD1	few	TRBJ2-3	TGTGCCAGCAGTGAAGACAGGGGAGGCGATACGCAGTATTTT	CASSEDRGGDTQYF
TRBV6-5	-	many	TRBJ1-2	TGTGCCAGCAGTTACAAGGGACCTAACTATGGCTACACCTTC	CASSYKGPNYGYTF
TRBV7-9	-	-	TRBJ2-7	TGTGCCAGCAGCCGACAGGAACCCTACGAGCAGTACTTC	CASSRQEPYEQYF
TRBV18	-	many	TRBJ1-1	TGTGCCAGCTCACCAGCGGTCATGAACACTGAAGCTTTCTTT	CASSPAVMNTEAFF
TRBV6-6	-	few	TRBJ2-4	TGTGCCAGCAGGCCGGCTCGGGCCAAAAACATTCAGTACTTC	CASRPARAKNIQYF
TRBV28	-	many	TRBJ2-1	TGTGCCAGCAGTTTTGGGGGAATTAACAATGAGCAGTTCTTC	CASSFGGINNEQFF
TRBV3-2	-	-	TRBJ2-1	TGTGCCAGCAGCCAACCCCGGGACCCTACCGATGAGCAGTTCTTC	CASSQPRDPTDEQFF
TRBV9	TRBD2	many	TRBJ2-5	TGTGCCAGCAGCGTAGGGACTAGCGGGGGGATCCCCTACCAAGAGACCCAGTACTTC	CASSVGTSGGIPYQETQYF
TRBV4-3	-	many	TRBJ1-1	TGCGCCAGCAGCCAAGTGGCGGGGGGCACTGAAGCTTTCTTT	CASSQVAGGTEAFF
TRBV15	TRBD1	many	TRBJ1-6	TGTGCCACCAGCTACAGGGGAAGTAATTCACCCCTCCACTTT	CATSYRGSNSPLHF
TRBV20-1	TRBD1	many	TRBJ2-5	TGCAGTGCTACCCAACAGGGGTTAGAGACCCAGTACTTC	CSATQQGLETQYF
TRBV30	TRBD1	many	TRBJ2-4	TGTGCCTGGAGGGACAGGCAACTAGCCAAAAACATTCAGTACTTC	CAWRDRQLAKNIQYF
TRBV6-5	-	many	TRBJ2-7	TGTGCCAGCAGTTACAGCTCGAGTTTGAACGAGCAGTACTTC	CASSYSSSLNEQYF
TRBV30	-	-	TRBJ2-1	TGTGCCTGGAGGACAGTTATGAGCTCCTACAATGAGCAGTTCTTC	CAWRTVMSSYNEQFF